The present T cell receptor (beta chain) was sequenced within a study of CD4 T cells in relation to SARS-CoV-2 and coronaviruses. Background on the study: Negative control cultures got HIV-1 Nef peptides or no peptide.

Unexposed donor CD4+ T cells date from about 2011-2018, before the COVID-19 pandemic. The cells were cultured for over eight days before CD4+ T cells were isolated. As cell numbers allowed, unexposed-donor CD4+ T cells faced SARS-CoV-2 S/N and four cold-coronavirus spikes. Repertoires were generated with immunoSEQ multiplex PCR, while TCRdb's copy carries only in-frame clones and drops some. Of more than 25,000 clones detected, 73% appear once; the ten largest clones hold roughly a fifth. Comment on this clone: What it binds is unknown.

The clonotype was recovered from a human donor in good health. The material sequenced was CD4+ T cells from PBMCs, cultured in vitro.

CDR3 coding DNA: TGTGCCAGCTCACCAGCGAGAGGGTCGAACACTGAAGCTTTCTTT. It is translated as CASSPARGSNTEAFF. The rearrangement links TRBV18 to TRBJ1-1; D is uncertain. The germline CDR1 and CDR2 sequences are KGHSH and LQKENI. V lost 2 bases, J lost 1 base, and 11 bases lay in between. The CDR3 extends over 15 amino acids.